This T cell receptor (beta chain) was observed in a study of chemoradiotherapy in HPV16-positive cancers. Study as a whole: Candidate HPV-specific T-cell clones and common TCR motifs came from functional assays in two HPV16-positive patients. Findings of the study overall: Functional assays defining HPV-specific T cells used only a couple of HPV16-positive patients. Candidate HPV-specific clones and E7-related TCR motifs grew in tumor during treatment.

Using immunoSEQ multiplex PCR, the repertoire was profiled, and TCRdb retains in-frame clones only, with some absent. The sample consists of approximately 12,000 clones, 77% of them appearing once. Regarding this clone: Its antigen is unidentified.

Repertoires were sampled repeatedly during chemoradiotherapy. The sequence derives from a human donor with HPV-associated anogenital cancer. Sampling was carried out from a patient who underwent chemoradiotherapy.

This CDR3 is CAWPSGANVLTF. The CDR3 bases are TGTGCCTGGCCCTCTGGGGCCAACGTCCTGACTTTC. The gene calls are TRBV30 and TRBJ2-6; D not resolved. The germline V gene has CDR1 GTSNPN and CDR2 SVGIG (reference sequence). V was clipped by 5 bases and J by 0 bases, with 2 bases between them. The CDR3 consists of 12 residues.